This TCR beta chain was sequenced for a study of cytomegalovirus exposure and HLA in healthy donors. The study's findings and limits: Trimming of TCR beta V- and J-genes showed a link, identified in a later analysis, to a missense DCLRE1C variant. In a later analysis, parvovirus B19, influenza, CMV and Epstein-Barr virus appeared linked to several top co-occurrence clusters. The investigators catalogued some 160 TCR beta chains as cytomegalovirus-associated. As a later analysis revealed, most CMV-associated TCR beta chains appeared HLA-restricted.

Germline CDR1 and CDR2: SEHNR and FQNEAQ (reference sequence). V shed 1 base and J shed 2 bases, with 8 bases lying between them. The CDR3 loop spans 14 amino acids. PCR amplification relied on 60 Vbeta primers (plus 13 Jbeta primers). Clones were sequenced by immunoSEQ multiplex PCR, and TCRdb holds only the in-frame ones, with some missing. The profile covers 120,000 or so clones, with 65% to 80% appearing a single time and around 6.6% taken by the ten largest. Concerning this clone itself: Its antigen is unidentified.

The J gene is TRBJ2-5, the V gene TRBV7-9, with D unresolved. This sequence originates from a young man in good health and CMV-seropositive. Sequencing was performed on PBMCs. CDR3 in DNA: TGTGCCAGCAGCTTAGGATCGACACAAGAGACCCAGTACTTC. Encoded protein: CASSLGSTQETQYF.